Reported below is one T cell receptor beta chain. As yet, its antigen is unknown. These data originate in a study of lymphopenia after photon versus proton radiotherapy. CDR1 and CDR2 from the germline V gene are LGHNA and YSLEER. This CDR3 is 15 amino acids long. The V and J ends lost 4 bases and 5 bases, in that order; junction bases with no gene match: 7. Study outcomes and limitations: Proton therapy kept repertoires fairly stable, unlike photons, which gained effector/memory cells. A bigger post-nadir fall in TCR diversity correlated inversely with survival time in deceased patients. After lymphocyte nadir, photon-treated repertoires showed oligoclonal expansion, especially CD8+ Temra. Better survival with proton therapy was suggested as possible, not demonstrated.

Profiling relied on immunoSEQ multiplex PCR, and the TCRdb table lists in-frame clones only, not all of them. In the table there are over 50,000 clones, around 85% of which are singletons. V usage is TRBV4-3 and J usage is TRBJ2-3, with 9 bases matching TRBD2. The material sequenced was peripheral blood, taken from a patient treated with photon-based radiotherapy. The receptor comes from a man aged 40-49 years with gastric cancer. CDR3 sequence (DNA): TGCGCCAGCAGCCTTAGCGGGGGACCGGGAGATACGCAGTATTTT. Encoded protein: CASSLSGGPGDTQYF.